The next 8 T cell receptor beta chains were all read from a single sample in a study of PD-L1 blockade in urothelial cancer. Sequencing used immunoSEQ multiplex PCR; TCRdb keeps in-frame clones, though not all of them. The table has around 30,000 clones, around 84% seen once; the top ten hold 2.5% to 3%. Time point specified: peripheral blood 6 weeks after treatment start. The source was PBMCs, collected around atezolizumab (anti-PD-L1) treatment. The receptor set was obtained from a man in his sixties or seventies with urothelial cancer.

CDR3 sequence (DNA): TGTGCCAGCAGCTTGGAGAGGGGGCGCAATCAGCCCCAGCATTTT. Translated, it gives CASSLERGRNQPQHF. This sequence joins TRBV5-5 and TRBJ1-5, with 7 bases aligning to TRBD1. Per the germline V gene, CDR1 is SGHKS and CDR2 is YYEKEE (reference sequence). V shed 0 bases, J shed 2 bases, and the junction held 2 bases outside the gene matches. CDR3 length: 15 residues.

V usage is TRBV7-9 and J usage is TRBJ2-7, with D possibly being TRBD2 (6 bases). Germline V CDR1 and CDR2: SEHNR, FQNEAQ (reference sequence). Deletions cut 3 bases from V and 1 base from J, with 13 bases between. This CDR3 is 15 amino acids long. CDR3 residues: CASSFQGSGSYEQYF. As DNA, the CDR3 is TGTGCCAGCAGCTTCCAGGGAAGCGGGTCCTACGAGCAGTACTTC.

The chain employs TRBV7-3 and TRBJ2-5; no clear D. V was pared by 0 bases and J by 5 bases, with 10 bases between. CDR1 and CDR2 from the germline V gene are SGHTA and FQGTGA. This CDR3 comprises 14 residues. This CDR3 is CASSLTRSSETQYF. The CDR3 bases are TGTGCCAGCAGCTTAACGAGGAGTAGTGAGACCCAGTACTTC.

J is TRBJ1-1 and V is TRBV6-1; D possibly corresponds to TRBD1 (5 bases). V dropped 2 bases and J dropped 0 bases, with 16 bases sitting between them. The CDR3 sequence is 17 residues long. CDR1 is MNHNS, CDR2 SASEGT, per germline. The CDR3 region is CASSETVGRSMNTEAFF. For the CDR3, the DNA is TGTGCCAGCAGTGAAACGGTGGGGCGGTCCATGAACACTGAAGCTTTCTTT.

This rearrangement joins TRBV5-1 to TRBJ2-3; 12 bases fit TRBD2. Trimming cost V 4 bases and J 4 bases; bases outside gene matches: 4. The length of the CDR3 is 15 residues. Per germline, CDR1 SGHRS and CDR2 YFSETQ. CDR3 residues: CASSPGTSGPDTQYF. The CDR3 DNA reads TGCGCCAGCAGCCCCGGGACTAGCGGGCCAGATACGCAGTATTTT.

About this clone: One junction end disagrees with the germline gene, perhaps due to a read error. The chain joins TRBV5-1 to TRBJ1-4; D is ambiguous. The germline CDR1 and CDR2 sequences are SGHRS and YFSETQ. This CDR3 contains 13 residues. The CDR3 region has the DNA TGCGCCAGCAGCTTGGCTAATCAGGAAAAGCTGTTTTTT. Amino acid sequence: CASSLANQEKLFF. The whole variable domain, filled in from reference TRBV5-1 and TRBJ1-4, reads KAGVTQTPRYLIKTRGQQVTLSCSPISGHRSVSWYQQTPGQGLQFLFEYFSETQRNKGNFPGRFSGRQFSNSRSEMNVSTLELGDSALYLCASSLANQEKLFFGSGTQLSVL.

The rearrangement uses TRBV27 and TRBJ2-5; D possibly corresponds to TRBD2 (7 bases). This CDR3 is 17 amino acids long. V was cut by 5 bases and J by 7 bases, with 26 bases left in between. The V gene's germline CDR1 is MNHEY and CDR2 SMNVEV (reference sequence). The DNA for the CDR3 is TGTGCCAGCAGTCCCAACCGGGGGGTGCAGGGGAGAGGGACCCAGTACTTC. Residues: CASSPNRGVQGRGTQYF.

The CDR3 region is CATSVEERESGELFF. The CDR3 DNA sequence: TGTGCCACCAGCGTGGAGGAGCGGGAGTCCGGGGAGCTGTTTTTT. This chain links TRBV15 with TRBJ2-2; 8 bases map to TRBD2. CDR1 and CDR2 (germline): LNHNV, YYDKDF (reference sequence). The V segment lost 5 bases and the J segment 6 bases; nucleotides outside the gene matches: 8. The CDR3 extends over 15 amino acids.